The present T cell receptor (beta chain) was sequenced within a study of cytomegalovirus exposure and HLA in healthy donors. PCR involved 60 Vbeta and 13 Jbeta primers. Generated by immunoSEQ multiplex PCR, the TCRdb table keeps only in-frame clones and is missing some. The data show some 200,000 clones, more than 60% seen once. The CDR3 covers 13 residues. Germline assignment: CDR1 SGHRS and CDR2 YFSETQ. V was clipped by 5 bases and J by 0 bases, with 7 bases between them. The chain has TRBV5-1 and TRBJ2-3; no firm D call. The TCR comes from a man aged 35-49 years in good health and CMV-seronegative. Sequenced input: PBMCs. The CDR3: CASRYGSTDTQYF. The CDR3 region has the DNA TGCGCCAGCAGGTACGGGAGCACAGATACGCAGTATTTT.